This T cell receptor (beta chain) was recovered during a study of T-cell memory formation after mild COVID-19. Study in general: The two donors had largely donor-specific TCR clusters. Regarding the study as a whole: For second-wave clones that peaked at day 37, SARS-CoV-2 specificity went unverified. Contracting CD4+ clones lay largely in CM and EM, with CD8+ ones residing in EMRA. Clones that contracted from day 15 to 85 were balanced CD4/CD8, while later expanders leaned CD4+.

TCRdb reanalysed the 5' RACE reads using MiXCR and keeps one entry per CDR3 protein. The sample holds roughly 86,000 distinct CDR3 sequences, roughly 16% seen once. The table lists this clonotype with a few counts. Its antigen is not identified. Sample: PBMCs or a T cell subset sorted from them (not recorded which). The clonotype originates from a young man who had mild COVID-19 (a few samples of this study predate the infection). Cell type and time point are not known.

The CDR3 spells CASSQDRVTSYNSPLHF. DNA for the CDR3: TGCGCCAGCAGCCAAGACAGGGTTACGTCCTATAATTCACCCCTCCACTTT. This chain links TRBV4-1 with TRBJ1-6, with D possibly TRBD1 on 5 matching bases. Trimming left V 0 bases short and J 1 base short, with 10 bases between. CDR1 is MGHRA, CDR2 YSYEKL, per germline. The CDR3 extends over 17 amino acids.